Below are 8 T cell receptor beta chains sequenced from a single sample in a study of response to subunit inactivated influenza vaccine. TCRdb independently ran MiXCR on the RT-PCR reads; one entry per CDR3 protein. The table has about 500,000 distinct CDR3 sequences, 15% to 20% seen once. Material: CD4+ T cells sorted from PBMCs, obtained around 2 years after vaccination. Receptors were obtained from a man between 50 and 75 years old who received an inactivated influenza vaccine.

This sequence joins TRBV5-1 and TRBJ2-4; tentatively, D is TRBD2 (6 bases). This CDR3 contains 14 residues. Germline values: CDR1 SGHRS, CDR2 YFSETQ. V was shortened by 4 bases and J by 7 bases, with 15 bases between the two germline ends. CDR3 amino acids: CASSRRAGANIQYF. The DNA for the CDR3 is TGCGCCAGCAGCCGTCGAGCGGGTGCGAACATTCAGTACTTC. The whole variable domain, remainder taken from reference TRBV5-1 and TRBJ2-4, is KAGVTQTPRYLIKTRGQQVTLSCSPISGHRSVSWYQQTPGQGLQFLFEYFSETQRNKGNFPGRFSGRQFSNSRSEMNVSTLELGDSALYLCASSRRAGANIQYFGAGTRLSVL.

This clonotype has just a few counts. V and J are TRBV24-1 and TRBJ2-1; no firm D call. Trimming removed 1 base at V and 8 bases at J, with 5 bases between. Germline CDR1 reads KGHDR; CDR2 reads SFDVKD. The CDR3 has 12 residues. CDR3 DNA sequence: TGTGCCACCAGTGATTTCGACTATGAGCAGTTCTTC. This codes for CATSDFDYEQFF.

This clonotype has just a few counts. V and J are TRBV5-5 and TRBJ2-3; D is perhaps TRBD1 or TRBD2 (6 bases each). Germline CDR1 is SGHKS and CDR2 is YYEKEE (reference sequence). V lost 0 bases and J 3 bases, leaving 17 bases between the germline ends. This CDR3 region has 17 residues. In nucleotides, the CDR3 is TGTGCCAGCAGCTTGGTTCCGGGGGCGCTTAAAACAGATACGCAGTATTTT. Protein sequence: CASSLVPGALKTDTQYF.

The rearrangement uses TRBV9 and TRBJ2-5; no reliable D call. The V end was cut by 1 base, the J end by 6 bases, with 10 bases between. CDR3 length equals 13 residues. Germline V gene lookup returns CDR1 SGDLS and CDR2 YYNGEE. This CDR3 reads CASSVSIRKTQYF. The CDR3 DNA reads TGTGCCAGCAGCGTATCCATACGGAAGACCCAGTACTTC.

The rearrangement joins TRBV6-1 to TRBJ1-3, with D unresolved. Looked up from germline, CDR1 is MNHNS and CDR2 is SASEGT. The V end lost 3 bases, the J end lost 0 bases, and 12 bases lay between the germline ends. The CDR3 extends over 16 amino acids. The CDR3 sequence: CASSDPAGGSGNTIYF. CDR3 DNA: TGTGCCAGCAGTGACCCAGCAGGAGGCTCTGGAAACACCATATATTTT.

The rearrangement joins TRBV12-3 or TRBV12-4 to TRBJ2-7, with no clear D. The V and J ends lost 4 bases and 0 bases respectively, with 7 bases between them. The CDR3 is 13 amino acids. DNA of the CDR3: TGTGCCAGCAGTTCCAGGAGCTCCTACGAGCAGTACTTC. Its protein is CASSSRSSYEQYF.

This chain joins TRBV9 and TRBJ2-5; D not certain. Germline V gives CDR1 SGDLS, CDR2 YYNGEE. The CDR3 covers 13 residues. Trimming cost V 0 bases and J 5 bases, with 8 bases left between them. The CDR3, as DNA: TGTGCCAGCAGCGTAGGGACGGAGGAGACCCAGTACTTC. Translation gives CASSVGTEETQYF.

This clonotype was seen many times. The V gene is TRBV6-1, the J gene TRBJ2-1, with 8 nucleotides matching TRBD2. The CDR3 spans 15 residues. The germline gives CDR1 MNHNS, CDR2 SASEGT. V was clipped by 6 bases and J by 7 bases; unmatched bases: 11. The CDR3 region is CASSLGGLEKNEQFF. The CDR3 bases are TGTGCCAGCAGCCTGGGGGGACTAGAGAAAAATGAGCAGTTCTTC.